This record looks at one TCR beta chain sequence and its context. The data are from a study of chemoradiotherapy in HPV16-positive cancers. Data came from immunoSEQ multiplex PCR; TCRdb stores just in-frame clones and leaves some out. This sample has 1,500 to 2,000 clones; more than 65% occur once, and the top ten carry more than 9.5%. The sample in question was tumor tissue, obtained from a patient who underwent chemoradiotherapy. The TCR originated in a human donor with HPV-associated anogenital cancer.

The CDR3 spells CATSRPVVAGEETQYF. The DNA for the CDR3 is TGTGCCACCAGCAGGCCGGTGGTTGCGGGAGAAGAGACCCAGTACTTC. The rearrangement joins TRBV15 to TRBJ2-5; 7 nucleotides match TRBD2. The ends lost 3 bases at V and 3 bases at J; junction bases unmatched: 10. The CDR3 has 16 amino acids. The germline V gene has CDR1 LNHNV and CDR2 YYDKDF (reference sequence).